Below are 11 T cell receptor beta chains sequenced from a single sample in a study of CD4 and CD8 cells across lung adenocarcinoma regions. Each CDR3 protein gets one entry after TCRdb re-called the PCR reads with MiXCR. This sample has fewer than 10,000 distinct CDR3 sequences, with over 45% found just once. Material: CD4+ T cells from the margin of a lung tumor. The receptors stem from a female donor with lung adenocarcinoma. The CD4 and CD8 labels of this study may be unreliable.

On this clonotype: The junction differs from germline at one of its ends, possibly a read error. The gene calls are TRBV6-1 and TRBJ2-3, with D possibly TRBD2 on 5 matching bases. Germline V gene sequence: CDR1 MNHNS, CDR2 SASEGT. The CDR3 contains 14 residues. CDR3 bases: TGTGCCAGCAGGGAGGCGAGCGCCAAAAATATGCAGTATTTC. Protein product: CASREASAKNMQYF.

A word on this clonotype: The conserved phenylalanine or tryptophan normally closing the CDR3 is absent here, so this likely arose from a read error. The chain uses TRBV10-2 and TRBJ2-1; TRBD2 matches 8 bases. The CDR3 is 15 amino acids. With 0 bases clipped from V and 9 bases from J, the junction kept 7 bases outside the gene matches. In germline, CDR1 is WSHSY, CDR2 SAAADI. The CDR3 protein is CASSESGLAGLEQFC. The CDR3 nucleotides are TGCGCCAGCAGTGAGTCTGGATTAGCGGGACTTGAGCAGTTCTGC.

This clonotype was picked up a small number of times. The chain is built from TRBV6-2 or TRBV6-3 and TRBJ1-5; D gene uncertain. This CDR3 spans 15 amino acids. Germline CDR1 and CDR2: MNHEY and SVGEGT. Trimming took off 7 bases at V and 0 bases at J, with 13 bases between the two ends. CDR3 sequence reads: CASKYQGNSNQPQHF. The CDR3, as DNA: TGTGCCAGCAAATACCAAGGGAATAGCAATCAGCCCCAGCATTTT.

V gene TRBV7-2 combines with J gene TRBJ1-4, with 7 bases matching TRBD1. V lost 1 base, J lost 8 bases, and 7 bases stayed unmatched. Germline V gene data show CDR1 as SGHTA and CDR2 as FQGNSA. CDR3 length: 15 residues. CDR3 DNA: TGTGCCAGCAGCTTAGGTCACAGGGGAAACGAAAAACTGTTTTTT. Residues: CASSLGHRGNEKLFF.

J is TRBJ2-5 and V is TRBV20-1; D perhaps matches TRBD1 (7 bases). With the DNA end fitting TRBJ2-3 better, the J assignment may be wrong. The CDR3 is 17 amino acids. Germline V lookup: CDR1 DFQATT, CDR2 SNEGSKA (reference sequence). The CDR3 sequence is CSASRGFGVGGKETQYF. The CDR3 DNA reads as TGCAGTGCTTCGCGGGGTTTCGGGGTAGGGGGCAAAGAGACCCAGTATTTT.

Points on this clonotype: One junction end disagrees with the germline gene, perhaps due to a read error. The chain is built from TRBV6-1 and TRBJ2-5; weak D call: TRBD2 (6 bases). The CDR3 consists of 16 residues. Germline V gives CDR1 MNHNS, CDR2 SASEGT. The CDR3 sequence is CASRGPADTSPETQYF. CDR3 nucleotides: TGTGCCAGCAGGGGGCCCGCGGACACTAGCCCAGAGACCCAGTATTTC.

The rearrangement joins TRBV7-2 to TRBJ2-1; maybe TRBD2 (8 bases). With 6 bases removed from V and 9 bases from J, the gap between germline ends came to 18 bases. The CDR3 extends over 14 amino acids. CDR1 is SGHTA and CDR2 is FQGNSA in the germline V gene. CDR3 DNA: TGTGCCAGCAGTCATAGCGGGACAGTCGGTGAGCAGTTCTTC. Its protein is CASSHSGTVGEQFF.

Only a few counts were recorded for this clonotype. V usage is TRBV12-3 or TRBV12-4 and J usage is TRBJ1-1, with a weak D call TRBD1 (5 bases). The CDR3 totals 14 residues. V was shortened by 5 bases and J by 4 bases, with 14 bases between the two germline ends. CDR3 region: CASSPGVTGTEAFF. The CDR3 nucleotides are TGTGCCAGCAGTCCGGGGGTAACGGGCACTGAAGCTTTCTTT.

J is TRBJ2-1 and V is TRBV27, with D possibly matching TRBD1 (6 bases). V was cut by 8 bases and J by 5 bases, with 13 bases left in between. The CDR3 spans 13 residues. Germline loops: CDR1 MNHEY, CDR2 SMNVEV (reference sequence). The chain's CDR3 is CASHDRYDNEQFF. Here the CDR3 DNA reads TGTGCCAGCCACGACAGGTACGACAATGAGCAGTTCTTC.

The chain employs TRBV12-3 or TRBV12-4 and TRBJ2-1, with 8 bases identical to TRBD2. This CDR3 contains 16 residues. The junction had 11 bases not matched to a gene; V was cut back by 7 bases and J by 3 bases. DNA for the CDR3: TGTGCCAGCACCCCGCTTAGCGGGAAGGACTACAATGAGCAGTTCTTC. Protein product: CASTPLSGKDYNEQFF.

The J gene is TRBJ2-2, the V gene TRBV10-2; 8 bases are shared with TRBD2. This CDR3 is 15 amino acids long. Losses at the gene ends were 3 bases for V and 6 bases for J; bases not matched to a gene: 6. Germline loops: CDR1 WSHSY, CDR2 SAAADI. The CDR3 loop is CASSESSGRAGELFF. For the CDR3, the DNA is TGCGCCAGCAGTGAATCGAGCGGGAGAGCCGGGGAGCTGTTTTTT.